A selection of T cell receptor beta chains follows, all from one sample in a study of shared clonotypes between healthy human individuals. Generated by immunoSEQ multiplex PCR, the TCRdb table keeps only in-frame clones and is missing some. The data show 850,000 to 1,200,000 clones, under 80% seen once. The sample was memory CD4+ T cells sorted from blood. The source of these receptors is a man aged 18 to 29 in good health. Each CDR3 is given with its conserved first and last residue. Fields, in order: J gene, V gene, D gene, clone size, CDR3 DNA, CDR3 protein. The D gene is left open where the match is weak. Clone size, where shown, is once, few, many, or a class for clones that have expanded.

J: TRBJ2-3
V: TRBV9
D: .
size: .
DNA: TGTGCCAGCAATGTGGACTATTCCACAGATACGCAGTATTTT
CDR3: CASNVDYSTDTQYF

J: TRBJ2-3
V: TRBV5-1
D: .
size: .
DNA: TGCGCCAGCAGCTTGGAAGGCGGTGGGGGCACAGATACGCAGTATTTT
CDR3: CASSLEGGGGTDTQYF

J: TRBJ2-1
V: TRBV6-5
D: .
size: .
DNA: TGTGCCAGCAGCCTCGACGGTAGTACAATGAGCAGTAGGGTCTTC
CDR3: CASSLDGSTMSSRVF

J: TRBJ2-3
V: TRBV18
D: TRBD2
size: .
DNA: TGTGCCAGCTCACTCGGGACTAGCGGGAGTGGCGCAGATACGCAGTATTTT
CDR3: CASSLGTSGSGADTQYF

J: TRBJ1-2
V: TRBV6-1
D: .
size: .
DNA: TGTGCCAGCAGTGAAGTCGGCAGAGGCTACACCTTC
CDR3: CASSEVGRGYTF

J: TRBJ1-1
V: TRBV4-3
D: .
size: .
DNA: TGCGCCAGCAGCCAAGGGGAAGAACAGATTAATGAAGCTTTCTTT
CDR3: CASSQGEEQINEAFF

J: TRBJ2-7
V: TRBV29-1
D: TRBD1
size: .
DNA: TGCAGCGCGAGGGGGACAGCCTACGAGCAGTACTTC
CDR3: CSARGTAYEQYF

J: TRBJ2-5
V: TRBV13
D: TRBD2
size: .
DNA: TGTGCCAGCAGCTTGACTAGCGGGGGACAAGAGACCCAGTACTTC
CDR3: CASSLTSGGQETQYF

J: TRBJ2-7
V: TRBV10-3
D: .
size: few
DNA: TGTGCCATCAGTGAGAGGACCACCTACGAGCAGTACTTC
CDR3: CAISERTTYEQYF

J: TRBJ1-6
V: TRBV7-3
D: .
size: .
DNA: TGTGCCAGCAGCTTAAACTACAGGGTTGGGTATTTTGTGCGTCCGGGTATTGATTCACCCCTCCACTTT
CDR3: CASSLNYRVGYFVRPGIDSPLHF

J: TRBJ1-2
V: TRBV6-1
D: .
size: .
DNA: TGTGCCACCACCCCGACGGGGGAACGTGGCTACACCTTC
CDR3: CATTPTGERGYTF

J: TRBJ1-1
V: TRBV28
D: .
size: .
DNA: TGTGCCAGCAGTTTAGGGGGCAGGGGAGACACTGAAGCTTTCTTT
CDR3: CASSLGGRGDTEAFF

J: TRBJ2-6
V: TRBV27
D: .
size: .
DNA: TGTGCCAGCAGTTTAGGGCAGGGGAGCTCTGGGGCCAACGTCCTGACTTTC
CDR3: CASSLGQGSSGANVLTF

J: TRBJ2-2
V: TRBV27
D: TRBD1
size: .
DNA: TGTGCCAGCAGAGGGACAGGGATGAACACCGGGGAGCTGTTTTTT
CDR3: CASRGTGMNTGELFF

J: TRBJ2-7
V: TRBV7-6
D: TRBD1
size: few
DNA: TGTGCCAGCAGCAAAGACAGGGTCGGGCAGTACTTC
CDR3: CASSKDRVGQYF

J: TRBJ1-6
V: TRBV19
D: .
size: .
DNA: TGTGCCAGTCAGGGGCCTAATTCACCCCTCCACTTT
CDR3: CASQGPNSPLHF

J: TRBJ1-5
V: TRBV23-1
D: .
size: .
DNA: TGCGCCAGCAGTCAATGGCAGGGAGGTCAGCCCCAGCATTTT
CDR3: CASSQWQGGQPQHF

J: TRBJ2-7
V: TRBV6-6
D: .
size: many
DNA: TGTGCCAGCAGCACACCGCTCTACGAGCAGTACTTC
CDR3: CASSTPLYEQYF

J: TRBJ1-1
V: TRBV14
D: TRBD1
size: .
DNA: TGTGCCAGCAGGCTCCTCCAGGGGGTTGGCACTGAAGCTTTCTTT
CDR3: CASRLLQGVGTEAFF

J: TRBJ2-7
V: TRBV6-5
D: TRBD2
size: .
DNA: TGTGCCAGCAGTAAGACTAGCGGGCATGTATACGAGCAGTACTTC
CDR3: CASSKTSGHVYEQYF

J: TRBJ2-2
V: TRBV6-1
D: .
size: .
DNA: TGTGCCAGCAGTGAAGCTTCAGCGAACACCGGGGAGCTGTTTTTT
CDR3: CASSEASANTGELFF

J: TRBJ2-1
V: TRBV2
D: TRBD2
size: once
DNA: TGTGCCAGCAGTGTTGGGACTAGCGGGAGGGCCAAGTTCTTC
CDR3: CASSVGTSGRAKFF

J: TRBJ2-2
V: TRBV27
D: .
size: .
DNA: TGTGCCAGCAGTCCAGGGAACACCGGGGAGCTGTTTTTT
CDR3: CASSPGNTGELFF

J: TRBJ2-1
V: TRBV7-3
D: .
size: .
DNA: TGTGCCAGCAGCCCCAAAGTGGGCGGGGACATGAGGGAGCAGTTCTTC
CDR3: CASSPKVGGDMREQFF

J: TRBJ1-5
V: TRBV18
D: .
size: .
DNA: TGTGCCAGCTCACCCCGGAGAGCGCTCGGGGAGCCCCAGCATTTT
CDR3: CASSPRRALGEPQHF

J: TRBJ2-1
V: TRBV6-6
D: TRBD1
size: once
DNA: TGTGCCAGCAGAAAGACAGGGGTTGAGCAGTTCTTC
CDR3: CASRKTGVEQFF

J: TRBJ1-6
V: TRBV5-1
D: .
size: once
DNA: TGCGCCAGCAGCACAGCAGTGGGAAATAATTCACCCCTCCACTTT
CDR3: CASSTAVGNNSPLHF

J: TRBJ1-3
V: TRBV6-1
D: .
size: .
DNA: TGTGCCAGCAGTGACATGGGTTTCTCTGGAAACACCATATATTTT
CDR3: CASSDMGFSGNTIYF

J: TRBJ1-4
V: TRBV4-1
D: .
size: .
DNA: TGCGCCAGCAGCCTTATGACATCAGCAACTAATGAAAAACTGTTTTTT
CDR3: CASSLMTSATNEKLFF

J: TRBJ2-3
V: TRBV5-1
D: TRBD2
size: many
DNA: TGCGCCAGCAGGGGACTAGCGGGGGCCAACACGCAGTATTTT
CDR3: CASRGLAGANTQYF

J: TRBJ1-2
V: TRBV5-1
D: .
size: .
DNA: TGCGCCAGCAGCTTGGAGGGGGACTATGGCTACACCTTC
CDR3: CASSLEGDYGYTF

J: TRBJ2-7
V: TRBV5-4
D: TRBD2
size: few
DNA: TGTGCCAGCAGTCCGGGACTAGCGGGGGGGTTCATCTCCTACGAGCAGTACTTC
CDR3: CASSPGLAGGFISYEQYF

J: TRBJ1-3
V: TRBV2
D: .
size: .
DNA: TGTGCCAGCACAGATAACTCTGGAAACACCATATATTTT
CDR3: CASTDNSGNTIYF

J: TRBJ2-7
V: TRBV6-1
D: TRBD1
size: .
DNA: TGTGCCAGCAGTCGTGCGGGACAGGGAAAGTACGAGCAGTACTTC
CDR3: CASSRAGQGKYEQYF

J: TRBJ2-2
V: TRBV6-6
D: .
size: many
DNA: TGTGCCAGCAGTCCGCGGACTGTGAACACCGGGGAGCTGTTTTTT
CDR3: CASSPRTVNTGELFF

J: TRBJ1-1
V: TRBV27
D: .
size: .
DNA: TGTGCCAGCAGAGATTCGAGGGGCCCAGGCACTGAAGCTTTCTTT
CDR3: CASRDSRGPGTEAFF

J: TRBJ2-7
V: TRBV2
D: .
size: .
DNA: TGTGCCAGCACCGGGACTGGCACATTCTACGAGCAGTACTTC
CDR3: CASTGTGTFYEQYF

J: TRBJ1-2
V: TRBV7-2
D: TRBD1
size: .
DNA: TGTGCCAGCAGCTCTTTGAGGGCAGGGGGCGGCTACACCTTC
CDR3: CASSSLRAGGGYTF

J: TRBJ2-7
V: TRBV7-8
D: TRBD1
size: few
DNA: TGTGCCAGCAGCTTGGGTACAGGGGGCAAAGGCGAGCAGTACTTC
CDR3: CASSLGTGGKGEQYF

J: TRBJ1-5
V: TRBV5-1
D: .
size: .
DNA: TGCGCCAGCAGTGAGGCGGGCAATCAGCCCCAGCATTTT
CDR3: CASSEAGNQPQHF

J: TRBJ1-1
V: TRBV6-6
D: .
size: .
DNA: TGTGCCAGCAGTTACTGCGGGACGGCGGGCTGCGAAGCTTTCTTT
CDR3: CASSYCGTAGCEAFF

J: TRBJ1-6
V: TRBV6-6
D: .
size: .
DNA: TGTGCCAGCAGCACGAATTCACCCCTCCACTTT
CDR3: CASSTNSPLHF

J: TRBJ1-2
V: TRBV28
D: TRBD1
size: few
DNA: TGTGCCAGCAGTTCGCCTTGGACAGGGAAGGATGGCTACACCTTC
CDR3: CASSSPWTGKDGYTF

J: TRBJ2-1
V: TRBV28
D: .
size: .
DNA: TGTGCCAGCAGCCAGGGTCCTTACAATGAGCAGTTCTTC
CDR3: CASSQGPYNEQFF

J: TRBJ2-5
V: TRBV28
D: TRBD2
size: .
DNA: TGTGCCAGCAGTGCCCTGGCGGGGGGTAAAGAGACCCAGTACTTC
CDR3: CASSALAGGKETQYF

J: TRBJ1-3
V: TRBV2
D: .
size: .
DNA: TGTGCCAGCAGTGGACAGCTCTCTGGAAACACCATATATTTT
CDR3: CASSGQLSGNTIYF

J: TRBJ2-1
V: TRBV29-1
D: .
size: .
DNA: TGCAGCGTCAAAGGGGGGGCCACCTACAATGAGCAGTTCTTC
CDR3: CSVKGGATYNEQFF

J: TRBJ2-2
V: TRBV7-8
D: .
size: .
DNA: TGTGCCAGCAGCCACCCGCGGGACCCCGGGGAGCTGTTTTTT
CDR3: CASSHPRDPGELFF

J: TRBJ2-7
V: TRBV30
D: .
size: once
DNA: TGTGCCTGGAGCTTATTAGTGAGCTCCTACGAGCAGTACTTC
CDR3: CAWSLLVSSYEQYF

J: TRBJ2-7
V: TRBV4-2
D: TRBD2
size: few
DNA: TGTGCCAGCAGCCAAGAGTCTAGCGGGGGGAGAGAGCAGTACTTC
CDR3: CASSQESSGGREQYF

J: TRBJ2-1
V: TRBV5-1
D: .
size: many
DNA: TGCGCCAGCAGCTTGGACTCCAGGAACAATGAGCAGTTCTTC
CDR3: CASSLDSRNNEQFF